Below, 14 T cell receptor beta chains from the same sample are listed, as sequenced in a study of blood T cell repertoires in COVID-19. The protocol was immunoSEQ multiplex PCR, while the TCRdb copy is restricted to in-frame clones and leaves out a portion. The data show more than 250,000 clones, roughly 89% seen once. Sequenced sample: PBMCs or T cells enriched from blood (not recorded which). All receptors come from a young woman with acute COVID-19.

This chain joins TRBV2 and TRBJ1-5; D perhaps matches TRBD1 (6 bases). Germline V gene lookup returns CDR1 SNHLY and CDR2 FYNNEI. V dropped 5 bases and J dropped 6 bases, with 14 bases sitting between them. The CDR3 has 14 residues. The chain's CDR3 is CASSSGGAGQPQHF. CDR3 DNA: TGTGCCAGCAGTTCCGGGGGGGCCGGTCAGCCCCAGCATTTT.

This rearrangement joins TRBV7-9 to TRBJ2-2, with 10 bases fitting TRBD2. The CDR3 totals 17 residues. The V and J ends lost 2 bases and 6 bases, in that order; junction bases with no gene match: 9. CDR1 SEHNR and CDR2 FQNEAQ come from the germline V gene (reference sequence). The CDR3 here is CASSLWSGRASAGELFF. CDR3 coding DNA: TGTGCCAGCAGCTTATGGAGCGGGAGGGCCTCGGCCGGGGAGCTGTTTTTT. The full variable domain, with the rest looked up from reference TRBV7-9 and TRBJ2-2, is DTGVSQNPRHKITKRGQNVTFRCDPISEHNRLYWYRQTLGQGPEFLTYFQNEAQLEKSRLLSDRFSAERPKGSFSTLEIQRTEQGDSAMYLCASSLWSGRASAGELFFGEGSRLTVL.

This clone was counted only a few times. The chain carries TRBV11-2 and TRBJ2-2; D gene uncertain. Germline V gene data show CDR1 as SGHAT and CDR2 as FQNNGV. V lost 1 base and J 4 bases, leaving 7 bases between the germline ends. CDR3 length equals 14 residues. CDR3 amino acids: CASSLGLVTGELFF. The CDR3, as DNA: TGTGCCAGCAGCTTAGGGCTGGTCACCGGGGAGCTGTTTTTT.

The rearrangement joins TRBV6-1 to TRBJ1-2; D not resolved. The CDR3 covers 12 residues. Germline lookup yields CDR1 MNHNS and CDR2 SASEGT. Between the trimmed V and J ends, which lost 3 bases and 5 bases, there was a span of 7 bases. The CDR3 reads CASSEAGYGYTF. The DNA for the CDR3 is TGTGCCAGCAGTGAGGCAGGATATGGCTACACCTTC.

V and J are TRBV9 and TRBJ2-5; 7 bases are a match to TRBD1. Germline assignment: CDR1 SGDLS and CDR2 YYNGEE. The V and J ends lost 7 bases and 1 base, in that order; junction bases with no gene match: 4. There are 13 residues in the CDR3. The DNA for the CDR3 is TGTGCCAGCTCCCGGGACAGCCAAGAGACCCAGTACTTC. This translates into CASSRDSQETQYF.

The V call is TRBV27, the J call TRBJ2-1; tentatively, D is TRBD2 (7 bases). This CDR3 comprises 13 residues. CDR1 MNHEY and CDR2 SMNVEV come from the germline V gene (reference sequence). V was cut by 0 bases and J by 8 bases, with 8 bases left in between. CDR3 in DNA: TGTGCCAGCAGTTTATCAGGGGGGGATGAGCAGTTCTTC. This encodes CASSLSGGDEQFF.

The chain carries TRBV7-2 and TRBJ2-3, with D perhaps TRBD2 (5 bases). The V gene lost 1 base and the J gene lost 2 bases, with 16 bases spanning the gap. In germline, CDR1 is SGHTA, CDR2 FQGNSA. The CDR3 runs 17 residues. CDR3 sequence: CASSLVSGSPNTDTQYF. CDR3 in DNA: TGTGCCAGCAGCTTAGTCAGCGGCTCCCCTAACACAGATACGCAGTATTTT.

As DNA, the CDR3 is TGTGCCTGGAGAAAGACAGGGGGCGCGGTAAAACTGTTTTTT. The encoded protein is CAWRKTGGAVKLFF. The rearrangement joins TRBV30 to TRBJ1-4, with TRBD1 matching 10 bases. This CDR3 is 14 amino acids long. Per germline, CDR1 GTSNPN and CDR2 SVGIG (reference sequence). Trimming cost V 3 bases and J 10 bases; bases outside gene matches: 8.

The chain links TRBV3-1 (or the pseudogene TRBV3-2) to TRBJ1-1; 7 positions match TRBD1. Germline assignment: CDR1 LGHDT and CDR2 YNNKEL (reference sequence). The V and J ends lost 4 bases and 3 bases, in that order; junction bases with no gene match: 5. This CDR3 has 14 residues. The CDR3 nucleotides read TGTGCCAGCAGCCCCCTCGACAGGGACACTGAAGCTTTCTTT. This encodes CASSPLDRDTEAFF.

This clone has only one observation. This chain links TRBV5-8 with TRBJ1-3; D ambiguous. Germline CDR1 SGHTS, CDR2 YDEGEE. The CDR3 has 12 amino acids. V lost 10 bases to trimming and J lost 0 bases, with 8 bases between them. CDR3 sequence (DNA): TGTGCCTCGCGATACTCTGGAAACACCATATATTTT. The encoded protein is CASRYSGNTIYF.

This chain links TRBV7-3 with TRBJ2-2; TRBD1 matches 8 bases. Losses at the gene ends were 5 bases for V and 4 bases for J; bases not matched to a gene: 9. CDR3 size: 16 residues. CDR1 is SGHTA and CDR2 is FQGTGA in the germline V gene. CDR3 nucleotide sequence: TGTGCCAGCAGCCATGGGGACAGGTTTTCCACCGGGGAGCTGTTTTTT. Its translation: CASSHGDRFSTGELFF. The variable domain in full, completed from reference TRBV7-3 and TRBJ2-2, reads GAGVSQTPSNKVTEKGKYVELRCDPISGHTALYWYRQSLGQGPEFLIYFQGTGAADDSGLPNDRFFAVRPEGSVSTLKIQRTERGDSAVYLCASSHGDRFSTGELFFGEGSRLTVL.

CDR3 sequence: CASSGRQGPASGANVLTF. CDR3 coding DNA: TGTGCCAGCAGCGGAAGACAGGGCCCGGCCTCTGGGGCCAACGTCCTGACTTTC. This rearrangement joins TRBV13 to TRBJ2-6; 7 bases align to TRBD1. CDR3 length: 18 amino acids. Germline assignment: CDR1 PRHDT and CDR2 FYEKMQ (reference sequence). With 5 bases clipped from V and 0 bases from J, the junction kept 10 bases outside the gene matches. Filled out from reference TRBV13 and TRBJ2-6, the complete variable domain reads AAGVIQSPRHLIKEKRETATLKCYPIPRHDTVYWYQQGPGQDPQFLISFYEKMQSDKGSIPDRFSAQQFSDYHSELNMSSLELGDSALYFCASSGRQGPASGANVLTFGAGSRLTVL.

This chain uses TRBV19 with TRBJ1-2, with TRBD1 matching over 10 bases. The CDR3 is 17 amino acids. Per germline, CDR1 LNHDA and CDR2 SQIVND (reference sequence). The V and J ends lost 0 bases and 7 bases, in that order; junction bases with no gene match: 11. In DNA, the CDR3 is TGTGCCAGTAGTATAGATCTTCCCGGGACAGGGGACGGTGGCTACACCTTC. Its protein is CASSIDLPGTGDGGYTF.

The chain has TRBV4-3 and TRBJ2-2, with D tentatively TRBD2 (6 bases). The CDR3 covers 16 residues. V lost 0 bases, J lost 3 bases, and 11 bases lay in between. Germline CDR1 reads LGHNA; CDR2 reads YSLEER. The CDR3 loop is CASSQDLWGDTGELFF. CDR3 nucleotides: TGCGCCAGCAGCCAAGATCTGTGGGGGGACACCGGGGAGCTGTTTTTT.